Listed here are 27 T cell receptor beta chains from one sample, sequenced in a study of STAT3 mutations in large granular lymphocyte leukemia. Study-level results: Every T-LGLL patient had at least one immunodominant TCRbeta clonotype.

These receptors' targets are unknown. Sequencing was performed with immunoSEQ multiplex PCR; in TCRdb, only in-frame clones are kept and a portion is missing. The sample has 1,200 to 1,500 clones, 69% seen once. The source material was peripheral blood mononuclear cells. The source of these receptors is a woman between 70 and 85 years old with T-cell large granular lymphocyte leukemia. Some clones in this sample may be carry-over from other donors' samples.

V usage is TRBV30 and J usage is TRBJ1-4; D might be TRBD1 (5 bases). Germline loops: CDR1 GTSNPN, CDR2 SVGIG (reference sequence). The V gene lost 4 bases and the J gene lost 6 bases, with 12 bases spanning the gap. The CDR3 is made up of 13 amino acids. CDR3 nucleotide sequence: TGTGCCTGGAAGCCCAGGGTTGATGAAAAACTGTTTTTT. Translation: CAWKPRVDEKLFF.

The chain is built from TRBV27 and TRBJ2-7; 7 nucleotides agree with TRBD2. CDR3 size: 12 residues. V trimming: 5 bases; J trimming: 3 bases; junction bases outside the gene matches: 1. Germline V lookup: CDR1 MNHEY, CDR2 SMNVEV (reference sequence). The CDR3: CASSTGGYEQYF. The CDR3 nucleotides are TGTGCCAGCAGTACGGGGGGCTACGAGCAGTACTTC.

The chain is built from TRBV27 and TRBJ2-7; D uncertain. Germline values: CDR1 MNHEY, CDR2 SMNVEV (reference sequence). V lost 1 base, J lost 1 base, and 11 bases lay in between. The CDR3 loop spans 15 amino acids. CDR3 loop: CASSLLSQDSYEQYF. The CDR3 region has the DNA TGTGCCAGCAGTTTATTATCCCAAGATTCCTACGAGCAGTACTTC.

The gene calls are TRBV6-1 and TRBJ1-2, with a weak D call TRBD1 (5 bases). Germline V gene sequence: CDR1 MNHNS, CDR2 SASEGT. Trimming took off 0 bases at V and 8 bases at J, with 10 bases between the two ends. The CDR3 is made up of 13 amino acids. The CDR3 sequence: CASSEAGDGGYTF. The CDR3, as DNA: TGTGCCAGCAGTGAAGCGGGGGACGGCGGCTACACCTTC.

The rearrangement uses TRBV30 and TRBJ1-4; 11 bases map to TRBD1. The junction had 7 bases not matched to a gene; V was cut back by 0 bases and J by 7 bases. The CDR3 spans 16 residues. Germline CDR1 reads GTSNPN; CDR2 reads SVGIG (reference sequence). The CDR3 spells CAWSVGAGTGGEKLFF. In DNA form, the CDR3 reads TGTGCCTGGAGTGTTGGGGCAGGGACAGGGGGTGAAAAACTGTTTTTT.

This chain links TRBV5-6 with TRBJ2-3; 7 positions agree with TRBD2. Germline assignment: CDR1 SGHDT and CDR2 YYEEEE. The CDR3 runs to 15 residues. After removal of 4 bases from V and 0 bases from J, the junction contained 5 bases not matched to a gene. The CDR3 DNA is TGTGCCAGCAGCCCTGCGGGACTAAGCACAGATACGCAGTATTTT. Amino acids: CASSPAGLSTDTQYF.

V gene TRBV5-6 combines with J gene TRBJ2-3, with 8 positions matching TRBD2. Germline CDR1 and CDR2: SGHDT and YYEEEE. Trimming took 6 bases from V and 6 from J; bases not matched to a gene: 9. CDR3 length: 14 residues. CDR3 amino acids: CASTHGLATDTQYF. The CDR3 bases are TGTGCCAGCACCCACGGACTAGCTACGGATACGCAGTATTTT.

V is TRBV5-4 and J is TRBJ2-2; 8 bases are a match to TRBD2. Trimming took 10 bases from V and 5 from J; bases not matched to a gene: 4. The CDR3 covers 12 residues. Germline assignment: CDR1 SGHNT and CDR2 YYREEE (reference sequence). Here the CDR3 DNA reads TGTGCCGAGCGGGAGATAACCGGGGAGCTGTTTTTT. Translation: CAEREITGELFF. Full variable domain (outside the CDR3, taken from reference TRBV5-4 and TRBJ2-2): ETGVTQSPTHLIKTRGQQVTLRCSSQSGHNTVSWYQQALGQGPQFIFQYYREEENGRGNFPPRFSGLQFPNYSSELNVNALELDDSALYLCAEREITGELFFGEGSRLTVL.

This clone was detected once. The rearrangement links TRBV29-1 to TRBJ1-1; no firm D call. Germline-derived CDR1 and CDR2 are SQVTM and ANQGSEA. This CDR3 is 8 amino acids long. V gave up 8 bases and J gave up 8 bases, with 6 bases separating them. The CDR3 bases are TGCAGCTCCGAAGAAGCTTTCTTT. Its protein is CSSEEAFF. Full variable domain (missing parts from reference TRBV29-1 and TRBJ1-1): SAVISQKPSRDICQRGTSLTIQCQVDSQVTMMFWYRQQPGQSLTLIATANQGSEATYESGFVIDKFPISRPNLTFSTLTVSNMSPEDSSIYLCSSEEAFFGQGTRLTVV.

This clone was detected only a few times. The chain has TRBV7-9 and TRBJ1-4; 7 nucleotides match TRBD1. The CDR3 runs 13 residues. V lost 8 bases, J lost 6 bases, and 6 bases stayed unmatched. Germline V gives CDR1 SEHNR, CDR2 FQNEAQ (reference sequence). CDR3 sequence (DNA): TGTGCCAGCTCGAACAGGGGAGATGAAAAACTGTTTTTT. Its translation: CASSNRGDEKLFF. The whole variable domain, filled in from reference TRBV7-9 and TRBJ1-4, reads DTGVSQNPRHKITKRGQNVTFRCDPISEHNRLYWYRQTLGQGPEFLTYFQNEAQLEKSRLLSDRFSAERPKGSFSTLEIQRTEQGDSAMYLCASSNRGDEKLFFGSGTQLSVL.

This chain connects TRBV27 to TRBJ2-7; no firm D call. V was trimmed by 0 bases and J by 6 bases, leaving 9 bases between them. From germline, CDR1 is MNHEY and CDR2 SMNVEV (reference sequence). This CDR3 is 13 amino acids long. Here the CDR3 DNA reads TGTGCCAGCAGTTTATCAAGAGAAGGCGAGCAGTACTTC. Protein: CASSLSREGEQYF.

Only a few counts were recorded for this clone. This chain joins TRBV7-9 and TRBJ2-7; D is uncertain. Trimming removed 3 bases from V and 5 bases from J, with 14 bases in between. The CDR3 loop spans 14 amino acids. Germline V gene lookup returns CDR1 SEHNR and CDR2 FQNEAQ (reference sequence). CDR3 nucleotide sequence: TGTGCCAGCAGCTTTACGGAAGCCTCTCACGAGCAGTACTTC. Translation: CASSFTEASHEQYF. Full variable domain (remainder filled in from reference TRBV7-9 and TRBJ2-7): DTGVSQNPRHKITKRGQNVTFRCDPISEHNRLYWYRQTLGQGPEFLTYFQNEAQLEKSRLLSDRFSAERPKGSFSTLEIQRTEQGDSAMYLCASSFTEASHEQYFGPGTRLTVT.

This clone is large by share. The chain uses TRBV19 and TRBJ1-1, with D maybe TRBD1 (5 bases). The CDR3 runs 13 residues. CDR1 is LNHDA, CDR2 SQIVND, per germline (reference sequence). V was trimmed by 4 bases and J by 5 bases, leaving 11 bases between them. The CDR3 DNA follows: TGTGCCAGTAGTAGGGAGGGGAGGACTGAAGCTTTCTTT. Its protein is CASSREGRTEAFF.

The chain has TRBV4-3 and TRBJ1-2; no firm D call. This CDR3 has 13 amino acids. The V end lost 4 bases, the J end lost 6 bases, and 12 bases lay between the germline ends. The V gene's germline CDR1 is LGHNA and CDR2 YSLEER. CDR3 amino acids: CASSLGWGDGYTF. DNA of the CDR3: TGCGCCAGCAGCCTAGGTTGGGGAGATGGCTACACCTTC.

The chain joins TRBV5-1 to TRBJ2-5; unclear D gene. This CDR3 contains 15 residues. The germline CDR1 and CDR2 sequences are SGHRS and YFSETQ. V dropped 1 base and J dropped 5 bases, with 15 bases sitting between them. For the CDR3, the DNA is TGCGCCAGCAGCTTGTCTAGATCAGCCGGGGAGACCCAGTACTTC. Protein: CASSLSRSAGETQYF.

The chain joins TRBV7-8 to TRBJ1-1; 8 bases are a match to TRBD1. The CDR3 loop spans 17 amino acids. V was clipped by 5 bases and J by 3 bases; unmatched bases: 14. Per the germline V gene, CDR1 is SGHVS and CDR2 is FQNEAQ. DNA for the CDR3: TGTGCCAGCAGCCCGGACAGGGAGGGGAGGGGAGACACTGAAGCTTTCTTT. Encoded protein: CASSPDREGRGDTEAFF.

The genes are TRBV5-1 and TRBJ1-4, with a tentative D call TRBD1 (6 bases). CDR3 length: 14 amino acids. Germline CDR1 reads SGHRS; CDR2 reads YFSETQ. V lost 1 base, J lost 8 bases, and 12 bases lay in between. The CDR3 loop is CASSLTGTWEKLFF. The CDR3, as DNA: TGCGCCAGCAGCTTGACAGGGACGTGGGAAAAACTGTTTTTT.

The rearrangement uses TRBV30 and TRBJ2-3; D call uncertain. V was clipped by 2 bases and J by 7 bases, with 4 bases between them. The CDR3 is 10 residues long. Germline V gives CDR1 GTSNPN, CDR2 SVGIG (reference sequence). In DNA form, the CDR3 reads TGTGCCTGGAGTTTGAATACGCAGTATTTT. As protein: CAWSLNTQYF. Full variable domain (outside the CDR3, taken from reference TRBV30 and TRBJ2-3): SQTIHQWPATLVQPVGSPLSLECTVEGTSNPNLYWYRQAAGRGLQLLFYSVGIGQISSEVPQNLSASRPQDRQFILSSKKLLLSDSGFYLCAWSLNTQYFGPGTRLTVL.

The table lists this clone with a count of one. Here the CDR3 DNA reads TGTGCCAGCTCCGCGGGACTAGCGGGAGGGAATGAGCAGTTCTTC. This encodes CASSAGLAGGNEQFF. The rearrangement joins TRBV18 to TRBJ2-1; TRBD2 agrees at 16 bases. V was pared by 6 bases and J by 7 bases, with 3 bases of the junction left unmatched. This CDR3 has 15 amino acids. Germline assignment: CDR1 KGHSH and CDR2 LQKENI.

The rearrangement joins TRBV5-5 to TRBJ1-4; the D gene is possibly TRBD1 (5 bases). The CDR3 is made up of 14 amino acids. The germline CDR1 and CDR2 sequences are SGHKS and YYEKEE (reference sequence). Deletions cut 4 bases from V and 7 bases from J, with 14 bases between. CDR3 sequence: CASSPSRGGEKLFF. Written as DNA, the CDR3 is TGTGCCAGCAGCCCCAGTAGGGGAGGTGAAAAACTGTTTTTT.

Comments on this clone: A much larger clone lies a single base off, so this may be a read error. The chain uses TRBV5-6 and TRBJ2-7; 10 bases agree with TRBD1. The germline gives CDR1 SGHDT, CDR2 YYEEEE. The CDR3 loop spans 14 amino acids. Losses at the gene ends were 3 bases for V and 4 bases for J; bases not matched to a gene: 4. For the CDR3, the DNA is TGTGCCAGCAGCTCTGGGACAGGGGCATACGAGCAGTACGTC. Protein: CASSSGTGAYEQYV.

The rearrangement uses TRBV4-1 and TRBJ1-1, with 7 bases aligning to TRBD1. There are 13 residues in the CDR3. The germline CDR1 and CDR2 sequences are MGHRA and YSYEKL. J gave up 9 bases and V 4 bases, and 8 bases lay outside the gene matches. The CDR3 DNA follows: TGCGCCAGCAGCCCTCAATCGACAGGGCAAGCTTTCTTT. Translating it yields CASSPQSTGQAFF.

The gene calls are TRBV29-1 and TRBJ2-3, with D tentatively TRBD1 or TRBD2 (5 bases each). Germline V gene data show CDR1 as SQVTM and CDR2 as ANQGSEA. The CDR3 extends over 13 amino acids. Trimming took 1 base from V and 7 from J, leaving 12 bases between them. Written as DNA, the CDR3 is TGCAGCGTTGAAGGGGCAGGGAGACATACGCAGTATTTT. Translated, it gives CSVEGAGRHTQYF.

V is TRBV30 and J is TRBJ2-5, with D perhaps TRBD1 (5 bases). V gave up 5 bases and J gave up 4 bases, with 11 bases separating them. CDR3 size: 12 residues. From germline, CDR1 is GTSNPN and CDR2 SVGIG (reference sequence). CDR3 bases: TGTGCCTGGGGACACTACTTAGAGACCCAGTACTTC. This encodes CAWGHYLETQYF.

This clone was detected only a few times. V is TRBV6-5 and J is TRBJ2-7; D call uncertain. The CDR3 length is 15 residues. Germline CDR1 and CDR2: MNHEY and SVGAGI. The ends were cut back, 0 bases at V and 0 bases at J, with 9 bases in the middle. The CDR3 DNA is TGTGCCAGCAGTTACTCGAGAGCGAGCTCCTACGAGCAGTACTTC. Protein sequence: CASSYSRASSYEQYF.

Only one count was recorded for this clone. The rearrangement uses TRBV6-5 and TRBJ1-1; 9 bases match TRBD1. Losses at the gene ends were 5 bases for V and 4 bases for J; bases not matched to a gene: 8. Germline assignment: CDR1 MNHEY and CDR2 SVGAGI. This CDR3 comprises 15 residues. For the CDR3, the DNA is TGTGCCAGCAGTAAACCGGGACAGGGATCCACTGAAGCTTTCTTT. Amino acid sequence: CASSKPGQGSTEAFF.

This clone is hyperexpanded within its sample. This chain connects TRBV18 to TRBJ2-7; D unclear. Trimming took off 6 bases at V and 4 bases at J, with 13 bases between the two ends. Germline CDR1 is KGHSH and CDR2 is LQKENI. This CDR3 is built from 13 residues. CDR3 protein: CASSREVNYEQYF. CDR3 in DNA: TGTGCCAGCTCCCGAGAAGTTAATTACGAGCAGTACTTC.